Below, 28 T cell receptor beta chains from the same sample are listed, as sequenced in a study of CD8 T cells in Susac syndrome. With random hexamers, 0.5 to 1 ug RNA was reverse transcribed. TCRdb re-derived calls from the immunoSEQ multiplex PCR reads in MiXCR, one entry per CDR3 protein. The table has over 150,000 distinct CDR3 sequences, just under 95% seen once. The sequenced sample was CD4+ T cells from PBMCs. Receptor source: a human donor with Susac syndrome.

V usage is TRBV2 and J usage is TRBJ2-7; D possibly matches TRBD1 or TRBD2 (6 bases each). The CDR3 contains 13 residues. In germline, CDR1 is SNHLY, CDR2 FYNNEI. V was pared by 4 bases and J by 4 bases, with 11 bases between. CDR3 sequence (DNA): TGTGCCAGCAGTGTAAGGGGGGCGTACGAGCAGTACTTC. It translates to CASSVRGAYEQYF.

J is TRBJ2-5 and V is TRBV20-1; 11 bases line up with TRBD2. Trimming cost V 1 base and J 2 bases; bases outside gene matches: 6. The CDR3 consists of 16 residues. The germline V gene has CDR1 DFQATT and CDR2 SNEGSKA (reference sequence). CDR3 coding DNA: TGCAGTGCTAGAGGAAGACTAGCGGGGCAACAAGAGACCCAGTACTTC. The encoded protein is CSARGRLAGQQETQYF.

This chain links TRBV20-1 with TRBJ2-1; the D is unclear. Germline CDR1 DFQATT, CDR2 SNEGSKA (reference sequence). Trimming took 2 bases from V and 3 from J, leaving 8 bases between them. The CDR3 is 13 residues long. CDR3 DNA: TGCAGTGCTAGACGCAGTTACTACAATGAGCAGTTCTTC. Protein sequence: CSARRSYYNEQFF.

This chain uses TRBV3-1 with TRBJ2-7; D uncertain. CDR1 LGHDT and CDR2 YNNKEL come from the germline V gene (reference sequence). V shed 0 bases and J shed 3 bases, with 9 bases lying between them. This CDR3 is 14 amino acids long. Here the CDR3 reads CASSQELVGYEQYF. The CDR3 DNA reads TGTGCCAGCAGCCAAGAGTTGGTGGGCTACGAGCAGTACTTC.

The V gene is TRBV6-2 or TRBV6-3, the J gene TRBJ2-7; possible D gene TRBD2, 5 bases. V dropped 6 bases and J dropped 2 bases, with 14 bases sitting between them. Germline V CDR1 and CDR2: MNHEY, SVGEGT. This CDR3 contains 14 residues. CDR3 nucleotides: TGTGCCAGCAGCACCAGAGGGCGAACCTACGAGCAGTACTTC. Translated: CASSTRGRTYEQYF.

The chain uses TRBV20-1 and TRBJ2-5; 8 nucleotides align to TRBD2. The CDR3 length is 13 residues. Germline-derived CDR1 and CDR2 are DFQATT and SNEGSKA (reference sequence). V trimming: 5 bases; J trimming: 5 bases; junction bases outside the gene matches: 7. CDR3 in DNA: TGCAGTGCTCCCAGGACTAGCAGGGAGACCCAGTACTTC. Its protein is CSAPRTSRETQYF.

V is TRBV7-2 and J is TRBJ2-7; D gene uncertain. Trimming left V 5 bases short and J 2 bases short, with 10 bases between. Germline CDR1 SGHTA, CDR2 FQGNSA. The CDR3 runs to 13 residues. The CDR3 protein is CASSLSSAYEQYF. CDR3 sequence (DNA): TGTGCCAGCAGCCTTTCCAGCGCCTACGAGCAGTACTTC.

This chain connects TRBV2 to TRBJ2-5; 7 bases are shared with TRBD1. The trim removed 2 bases at V and 5 bases at J, leaving 8 bases unmatched. The CDR3 totals 15 residues. The germline gives CDR1 SNHLY, CDR2 FYNNEI. The CDR3 nucleotides are TGTGCCAGCAGTGAACAGGCAGGGGGTCTCGAGACCCAGTACTTC. Its protein product is CASSEQAGGLETQYF.

The V gene is TRBV29-1, the J gene TRBJ2-2, with D perhaps TRBD2 (5 bases). The CDR3 is 13 residues long. V shed 2 bases and J shed 3 bases, with 7 bases lying between them. CDR1 is SQVTM, CDR2 ANQGSEA, per germline. CDR3 in amino acids: CSVETRDTGELFF. For the CDR3, the DNA is TGCAGCGTTGAAACGAGGGACACCGGGGAGCTGTTTTTT.

The rearrangement uses TRBV29-1 and TRBJ1-5, with D perhaps TRBD1 (5 bases). V lost 7 bases and J 7 bases, leaving 20 bases between the germline ends. CDR1 SQVTM and CDR2 ANQGSEA come from the germline V gene. The length of the CDR3 is 14 residues. The CDR3 nucleotides are TGCAGCGCCAGGGACGGAGCACTGTCACAGCCCCAGCATTTT. As protein: CSARDGALSQPQHF. The full variable domain, in which reference TRBV29-1 and TRBJ1-5 provide the parts outside the CDR3, is SAVISQKPSRDICQRGTSLTIQCQVDSQVTMMFWYRQQPGQSLTLIATANQGSEATYESGFVIDKFPISRPNLTFSTLTVSNMSPEDSSIYLCSARDGALSQPQHFGDGTRLSIL.

J is TRBJ2-7 and V is TRBV28; D is perhaps TRBD1 (6 bases). From germline, CDR1 is MDHEN and CDR2 SYDVKM. V lost 9 bases and J lost 0, with 18 bases in between. CDR3 length: 15 residues. The DNA of the CDR3 is TGTGCCAGTTACGACGGACAGACCAGCTCCTACGAGCAGTACTTC. This translates into CASYDGQTSSYEQYF.

The V call is TRBV9, the J call TRBJ1-1, with a tentative D call TRBD1 (5 bases). This CDR3 spans 13 amino acids. The germline CDR1 and CDR2 sequences are SGDLS and YYNGEE. The V gene lost 6 bases and the J gene lost 1 base, with 10 bases spanning the gap. The DNA for the CDR3 is TGTGCCAGCACTGGCGGGACGAACACTGAAGCTTTCTTT. This sequence encodes CASTGGTNTEAFF.

This clonotype occurred once. The rearrangement links TRBV19 to TRBJ1-2, with TRBD1 matching 8 bases. The CDR3 has 15 amino acids. V trimming: 7 bases; J trimming: 4 bases; junction bases outside the gene matches: 11. The germline CDR1 and CDR2 sequences are LNHDA and SQIVND (reference sequence). DNA of the CDR3: TGTGCCAGTAACACCGGGCTGGACAGGGTCTATGGCTACACCTTC. Its protein is CASNTGLDRVYGYTF.

The rearrangement joins TRBV27 to TRBJ1-1, with unresolved D. The CDR3 consists of 13 residues. Germline CDR1 is MNHEY and CDR2 is SMNVEV (reference sequence). Trimming removed 3 bases at V and 6 bases at J, with 11 bases between. CDR3 region: CASSFYGVSEAFF. DNA for the CDR3: TGTGCCAGCAGTTTCTATGGGGTGTCTGAAGCTTTCTTT.

The chain employs TRBV28 and TRBJ2-1; 8 bases agree with TRBD2. J gave up 9 bases and V 6 bases, and 7 bases lay outside the gene matches. The CDR3 is made up of 13 amino acids. The germline gives CDR1 MDHEN, CDR2 SYDVKM. CDR3 residues: CASSAPGGSEQFF. Written as DNA, the CDR3 is TGTGCCAGCAGCGCCCCGGGGGGGAGTGAGCAGTTCTTC.

The chain uses TRBV7-8 and TRBJ1-1; no reliable D call. This CDR3 contains 14 residues. Trimming stripped 1 base from V and 1 base from J, with 7 bases between. CDR1 and CDR2 (germline): SGHVS, FQNEAQ. CDR3: CASSLVARNTEAFF. The CDR3 DNA follows: TGTGCCAGCAGCTTAGTAGCCCGGAACACTGAAGCTTTCTTT.

V usage is TRBV20-1 and J usage is TRBJ2-6; a weak D match, TRBD2 (5 bases). Trimming removed 5 bases from V and 0 bases from J, with 11 bases in between. Per the germline V gene, CDR1 is DFQATT and CDR2 is SNEGSKA (reference sequence). The CDR3 extends over 15 amino acids. The CDR3 here is CSADPGSSGANVLTF. CDR3 DNA sequence: TGCAGTGCTGACCCGGGGAGCTCTGGGGCCAACGTCCTGACTTTC.

This sequence joins TRBV20-1 and TRBJ1-5; tentative D call: TRBD1 (6 bases). Germline-derived CDR1 and CDR2 are DFQATT and SNEGSKA (reference sequence). This CDR3 comprises 13 residues. The V end lost 5 bases, the J end lost 3 bases, and 11 bases lay between the germline ends. The CDR3 DNA reads TGCAGTGCTCTGGACAGCCTCAATCAGCCCCAGCATTTT. Its translation: CSALDSLNQPQHF.

The chain recombines TRBV3-1 with TRBJ1-2; a weak D match, TRBD1 (5 bases). Trimming removed 1 base from V and 4 bases from J, with 7 bases in between. Germline CDR1 LGHDT, CDR2 YNNKEL (reference sequence). CDR3 length: 13 residues. This CDR3 reads CASSQAGTYGYTF. The CDR3 nucleotides read TGTGCCAGCAGCCAAGCGGGGACCTATGGCTACACCTTC.

The genes are TRBV19 and TRBJ2-7; TRBD2 matches 7 bases. Losses at the gene ends were 5 bases for V and 3 bases for J; bases not matched to a gene: 10. CDR1 is LNHDA, CDR2 SQIVND, per germline (reference sequence). The CDR3 totals 15 residues. Written as DNA, the CDR3 is TGTGCCAGTAGTTCTTCTAGCGGAATCCTCTACGAGCAGTACTTC. It specifies CASSSSSGILYEQYF.

The rearrangement uses TRBV7-2 and TRBJ2-7; D might be TRBD1 (6 bases). Germline CDR1 reads SGHTA; CDR2 reads FQGNSA. The CDR3 loop spans 14 amino acids. The germline V and J ends were trimmed by 1 base and 1 base, with 8 bases remaining between them. CDR3 coding DNA: TGTGCCAGCAGCTTAGAGGGGGTATCCTACGAGCAGTACTTC. This gives the protein CASSLEGVSYEQYF.

The V and J genes are TRBV30 and TRBJ1-1; D gene uncertain. The V gene lost 2 bases and the J gene lost 3 bases, with 7 bases spanning the gap. The CDR3 is 12 residues long. Germline CDR1 is GTSNPN and CDR2 is SVGIG (reference sequence). CDR3 sequence reads: CAWSRRYTEAFF. The CDR3 DNA follows: TGTGCCTGGAGTCGGAGGTACACTGAAGCTTTCTTT.

The chain employs TRBV20-1 and TRBJ2-7; 9 bases agree with TRBD2. Trimming at V came to 0 bases and at J to 6 bases, leaving 12 bases not matched to a gene. This CDR3 has 16 residues. CDR1 DFQATT and CDR2 SNEGSKA come from the germline V gene (reference sequence). CDR3: CSAREGGGAGGVEQYF. CDR3 in DNA: TGCAGTGCTAGAGAGGGGGGGGGAGCGGGAGGAGTCGAGCAGTACTTC.

In its sample, this clonotype was seen a few times. The chain links TRBV19 to TRBJ1-1, with D maybe TRBD1 (5 bases). The CDR3 is made up of 14 amino acids. The V end was cut by 5 bases, the J end by 3 bases, with 13 bases between. Germline CDR1 reads LNHDA; CDR2 reads SQIVND (reference sequence). CDR3 coding DNA: TGTGCCAGTAGTCCCCGGGTAGGGGACACTGAAGCTTTCTTT. As protein: CASSPRVGDTEAFF. Based on the CDR3 plus reference TRBV19 and TRBJ1-1, the full variable domain is DGGITQSPKYLFRKEGQNVTLSCEQNLNHDAMYWYRQDPGQGLRLIYYSQIVNDFQKGDIAEGYSVSREKKESFPLTVTSAQKNPTAFYLCASSPRVGDTEAFFGQGTRLTVV.

V gene TRBV29-1 combines with J gene TRBJ1-2; 8 bases match TRBD1. The CDR3 spans 15 residues. Germline lookup yields CDR1 SQVTM and CDR2 ANQGSEA. With V trimmed by 6 bases and J by 7 bases, 16 bases remained unmatched. CDR3 in amino acids: CSVGRTGNHRGGYTF. In DNA, the CDR3 is TGCAGCGTGGGGAGGACAGGGAACCATAGGGGTGGCTACACCTTC.

The chain has TRBV29-1 and TRBJ2-1; TRBD1 agrees at 8 bases. This CDR3 has 11 residues. The J segment lost 6 bases and the V segment lost 6 bases, leaving 1 base of the junction unmatched. Germline V CDR1 and CDR2: SQVTM, ANQGSEA. CDR3 loop: CSVDRGNEQFF. CDR3 sequence (DNA): TGCAGCGTCGACAGGGGCAATGAGCAGTTCTTC.

The J gene is TRBJ2-7, the V gene TRBV29-1, with 14 bases fitting TRBD2. Germline V lookup: CDR1 SQVTM, CDR2 ANQGSEA. The CDR3 runs to 14 residues. The junction had 7 bases not matched to a gene; V was cut back by 6 bases and J by 6 bases. The CDR3 sequence: CSVRLAGGPSEQYF. CDR3 sequence (DNA): TGCAGCGTGAGACTAGCGGGAGGGCCCAGCGAGCAGTACTTC.

The J gene is TRBJ2-7, the V gene TRBV7-9; 8 bases match TRBD1. CDR1 is SEHNR and CDR2 is FQNEAQ in the germline V gene (reference sequence). V lost 5 bases, J lost 0 bases, and 6 bases stayed unmatched. The length of the CDR3 is 15 residues. CDR3 region: CASSPSTGGSYEQYF. DNA for the CDR3: TGTGCCAGCAGCCCTAGTACAGGGGGCTCCTACGAGCAGTACTTC.